This note documents a single T cell receptor (beta chain) sequence. Its target is unknown. This sample stems from a study of human T cells and chemical hapten exposure. Study-wide background: Mostly female patients had alopecia areata, totalis or universalis. Findings of the study overall: Compared with pre-sensitization or healthy control sets, expanded TCRs clustered more.

MiXCR, run by TCRdb on the RACE reads, gives a single entry per CDR3 protein. Of more than 70,000 distinct CDR3 sequences listed, about 9.9% are singletons. The time point denotes: patch test 2, 6 weeks after DPC sensitization. Noted treatment: therapeutic diphenylcyclopropenone sensitization with weekly scalp DPC. Blood sampling preceded each patch test application. Someone pulled total RNA out of unfractionated whole blood. The germline CDR1 and CDR2 sequences are MGHRA and YSYEKL. The ends were cut back, 1 base at V and 8 bases at J, with 14 bases in the middle. The CDR3 extends over 14 amino acids.

Sequenced here: whole blood, sampled in connection with sensitization to the hapten diphenylcyclopropenone (DPC). This chain joins TRBV4-1 and TRBJ2-5; the D gene is possibly TRBD2 (6 bases). This sequence originates from a man younger than 30 with alopecia areata. Some clones in this sample may be carry-over from other donors' samples. The CDR3 sequence is CASSQVLAVKTQYF. The CDR3 DNA reads as TGCGCCAGCAGCCAAGTATTAGCGGTGAAAACCCAGTACTTC.